This TCR beta chain was documented in a study of T cell repertoires in ileal Crohn's disease. The overall study: About half received postoperative treatment, some ten with thiopurines and 15 to 20 anti-TNF. M0 samples are biopsies from inflamed ileum in the resection specimen. Points from the study as a whole: High-frequency clones were more common in sorted CD8 than CD4 cells.

This clone showed up just once. The target antigen is unknown. Profiled with immunoSEQ multiplex PCR; TCRdb holds only in-frame clones, not every one. The table shows 16,000 or so clones, with more than 90% occurring only once. Sample time point: inflamed ileum from the surgical specimen. Germline-derived CDR1 and CDR2 are MNHNY and SVGAGI (reference sequence). The CDR3 is 13 amino acids. J lost 5 bases, V lost 7 bases, and 7 bases had no gene match. The genes are TRBV6-6 and TRBJ2-5; the match to TRBD2 covers 7 bases. The sequencing sample was made of ileal tissue. This receptor was obtained from an adult with Crohn's disease. The CDR3: CASKSGGGETQYF. CDR3 nucleotides: TGTGCCAGCAAATCTGGGGGGGGTGAGACCCAGTACTTC.